This TCR beta chain was observed in a study of blood T cell repertoires in COVID-19. Study-wide background: Acute-phase and convalescent COVID-19 samples originated in the United States, Italy and Spain.

Profiling relied on immunoSEQ multiplex PCR, and the TCRdb table lists in-frame clones only, not all of them. The table records roughly 57,000 clones, more than 80% of them present only once. The origin of this receptor is a human donor in a cohort sampled during active COVID-19. The material sequenced was peripheral blood.

The CDR3 DNA sequence: TGTGCCAGCAGCTTAGCTAGCGGGGGGCTTTACTACAATGAGCAGTTCTTC. Translation: CASSLASGGLYYNEQFF. The chain uses TRBV7-2 and TRBJ2-1; 10 bases agree with TRBD2. V lost 0 bases, J lost 3 bases, and 5 bases stayed unmatched. The CDR3 totals 17 residues. CDR1 and CDR2 from the germline V gene are SGHTA and FQGNSA.